These T cell receptor beta chains were read from a single sample in a study of blood T cell repertoires in COVID-19. The table came from immunoSEQ multiplex PCR; TCRdb's copy has only in-frame clones and leaves some out. This table holds about 310,000 clones, roughly 87% found once. The specimen sequenced was peripheral blood. The receptor set was obtained from a man aged 18 to 30 with active or convalescent COVID-19. Both conserved end residues are part of each CDR3. A D gene is named only where the DNA matches it firmly. Clone size, where shown, is once, few, many, or a class for clones that have expanded.

clone_size	d_call	j_call	v_call	cdr3_aa	cdr3_nt
-	-	TRBJ2-7	TRBV6-5	CASEAWNGEQYF	TGTGCCAGCGAGGCCTGGAACGGCGAGCAGTACTTC
-	-	TRBJ1-4	TRBV4-1	CASSQEDGRGPEKLFF	TGCGCCAGCAGCCAAGAAGACGGCAGGGGACCTGAAAAACTGTTTTTT
-	TRBD2	TRBJ2-7	TRBV3-1/TRBV3-2	CASSRHGASGGDIYEQYF	TGTGCCAGCAGCCGACACGGGGCTAGCGGGGGCGACATCTACGAGCAGTACTTC
few	-	TRBJ2-5	TRBV5-6	CASSPDLGGTQYF	TGTGCCAGCAGCCCCGACTTAGGGGGGACCCAGTACTTC
-	-	TRBJ1-2	TRBV18	CASSPPGLYGYTF	TGTGCCAGCTCACCACCGGGGCTTTATGGCTACACCTTC
-	-	TRBJ1-1	TRBV25-1	CASRDTGREAFF	TGTGCCAGCAGGGACACGGGCCGTGAAGCTTTCTTT
-	TRBD2	TRBJ2-1	TRBV3-1/TRBV3-2	CASSLPTSGGANEQFF	TGTGCCAGCAGCCTGCCGACTAGCGGGGGGGCCAATGAGCAGTTCTTC
-	-	TRBJ2-6	TRBV28	CASSERQALWSGANVLTF	TGTGCCAGCAGTGAAAGACAGGCCTTGTGGTCTGGGGCCAACGTCCTGACTTTC
-	TRBD1	TRBJ1-2	TRBV6-5	CASSYQAQGYGYTF	TGTGCCAGCAGTTACCAAGCACAGGGGTATGGCTACACCTTC
-	TRBD1	TRBJ1-2	TRBV18	CASSPGQNYGYTF	TGTGCCAGCTCCCCGGGACAGAACTATGGCTACACCTTC
-	TRBD2	TRBJ2-7	TRBV7-3	CASSPGLAGVDEQYF	TGTGCCAGCAGCCCGGGACTAGCGGGAGTCGACGAGCAGTACTTC
-	TRBD2	TRBJ2-1	TRBV5-1	CASSLGTSPSNEQFF	TGCGCCAGCAGCTTGGGGACTAGCCCAAGCAATGAGCAGTTCTTC
-	-	TRBJ2-3	TRBV5-6	CASSLGRGYSTDTQYF	TGTGCCAGCAGCTTGGGCAGGGGATATTCCACAGATACGCAGTATTTT
-	-	TRBJ1-5	TRBV11-2	CASSPTVGSNQPQHF	TGTGCCAGCAGCCCAACTGTTGGTAGCAATCAGCCCCAGCATTTT
-	TRBD2	TRBJ2-1	TRBV7-9	CASTQPGLAGNEQFF	TGTGCCAGCACCCAACCGGGACTAGCGGGCAATGAGCAGTTCTTC
-	-	TRBJ2-1	TRBV19	CASSIGWAGRNEQFF	TGTGCCAGTAGTATTGGTTGGGCAGGCCGTAATGAGCAGTTCTTC
-	-	TRBJ1-1	TRBV9	CASSAERRTEAFF	TGTGCCAGCAGCGCGGAAAGGAGAACTGAAGCTTTCTTT
-	-	TRBJ2-2	TRBV7-8	CASATAGWYTGELFF	TGTGCCAGCGCCACTGCAGGGTGGTACACCGGGGAGCTGTTTTTT
-	TRBD1	TRBJ1-4	TRBV6-5	CASNNRGTNEKLFF	TGTGCCAGCAACAACAGGGGGACTAATGAAAAACTGTTTTTT
-	TRBD1	TRBJ1-4	TRBV5-1	CASSLRTGDEKLFF	TGCGCCAGCAGCTTGAGGACAGGGGATGAAAAACTGTTTTTT
-	-	TRBJ1-6	TRBV14	CASSQRYGNSPLHF	TGTGCCAGCAGCCAACGTTACGGGAATTCACCCCTCCACTTT
-	-	TRBJ1-4	TRBV7-2	CASSLGGGREKLFF	TGTGCCAGCAGCCTAGGGGGGGGCCGGGAAAAACTGTTTTTT
-	TRBD1	TRBJ1-4	TRBV18	CASSPGQGHSNEKLFF	TGTGCCAGCTCACCGGGACAGGGGCACTCTAATGAAAAACTGTTTTTT
-	-	TRBJ2-7	TRBV3-1/TRBV3-2	CASSQVPGYEQYF	TGTGCCAGCAGCCAAGTTCCGGGGTACGAGCAGTACTTC
-	TRBD1	TRBJ1-4	TRBV19	CASSIGGTGYEKLFF	TGTGCCAGTAGTATCGGAGGGACAGGGTATGAAAAACTGTTTTTT
-	-	TRBJ2-7	TRBV6-2/TRBV6-3	CASSPTSREQYF	TGTGCCAGCAGTCCCACTTCGCGGGAGCAGTACTTC
-	TRBD1	TRBJ2-5	TRBV9	CASSVWTGGEETQYF	TGTGCCAGCAGCGTTTGGACAGGGGGAGAGGAGACCCAGTACTTC
-	-	TRBJ2-2	TRBV2	CASSYPSITGAGELFF	TGTGCCAGCAGTTACCCCTCAATTACCGGTGCCGGGGAGCTGTTTTTT
-	-	TRBJ2-7	TRBV5-6	CASRTVHGSYEQYF	TGTGCCAGCAGGACAGTTCATGGCTCCTACGAGCAGTACTTC
-	TRBD1	TRBJ1-5	TRBV7-2	CASSRTGTENQPQHF	TGTGCCAGCAGCCGGACAGGGACAGAAAATCAGCCCCAGCATTTT
-	-	TRBJ2-7	TRBV4-1	CASSKDRFSSYEQYF	TGCGCCAGCAGCAAAGACAGGTTTTCTTCCTACGAGCAGTACTTC
-	-	TRBJ1-5	TRBV6-6	CASSKGQGGNQPQHF	TGTGCCAGCAGTAAGGGGCAGGGTGGGAATCAGCCCCAGCATTTT
-	TRBD1	TRBJ1-4	TRBV5-6	CASSPGTGGEGKLFF	TGTGCCAGCAGCCCCGGGACAGGGGGCGAGGGAAAACTGTTTTTT
-	TRBD1	TRBJ1-6	TRBV15	CATTEILAGGSPLHF	TGTGCCACCACCGAAATATTGGCAGGGGGATCACCCCTCCACTTT
-	-	TRBJ1-3	TRBV13	CASSPTGVKSSGNTIYF	TGTGCCAGCAGCCCGACGGGGGTTAAGAGCTCTGGAAACACCATATATTTT
-	TRBD1	TRBJ2-2	TRBV27	CASSLFWTGVIGELFF	TGTGCCAGCAGTTTATTTTGGACAGGGGTGATCGGGGAGCTGTTTTTT
-	TRBD2	TRBJ2-1	TRBV28	CASRASGGPSYNEQFF	TGTGCCAGCAGGGCTTCGGGAGGGCCTTCCTACAATGAGCAGTTCTTC
few	TRBD2	TRBJ2-3	TRBV5-1	CASMGGGGSDTQYF	TGCGCCAGCATGGGCGGGGGTGGCTCGGATACGCAGTATTTT
-	-	TRBJ1-1	TRBV5-1	CASSSWTGGYTEAFF	TGCGCCAGCAGCTCCTGGACGGGCGGGTACACTGAAGCTTTCTTT
-	TRBD1	TRBJ1-2	TRBV18	CASSQSGTDVNYGYTF	TGTGCCAGCTCACAATCCGGGACAGACGTTAACTATGGCTACACCTTC
-	-	TRBJ1-1	TRBV4-1	CASSQDSFGTEAFF	TGCGCCAGCAGCCAGGACAGTTTCGGCACTGAAGCTTTCTTT
-	-	TRBJ1-5	TRBV18	CASSTDAAQPQHF	TGTGCCAGCTCAACAGACGCTGCCCAGCCCCAGCATTTT
few	-	TRBJ1-3	TRBV6-5	CASSGGAGNTIYF	TGTGCCAGCAGCGGGGGAGCAGGAAACACCATATATTTT
-	TRBD1	TRBJ2-7	TRBV10-1	CASSGPRQGSYEQYF	TGCGCCAGCAGTGGCCCAAGACAGGGCTCCTACGAGCAGTACTTC
-	-	TRBJ2-3	TRBV4-1	CASSQGRVLYF	TGCGCCAGCAGCCAGGGGCGCGTCTTATATTTT
-	-	TRBJ1-4	TRBV5-1	CASSLAAGAFSNEKLFF	TGCGCCAGCAGCTTGGCGGCGGGGGCTTTTTCTAATGAAAAACTGTTTTTT
-	TRBD2	TRBJ2-5	TRBV5-1	CASSLGLAGETQYF	TGCGCCAGCAGCTTGGGGCTAGCGGGAGAGACCCAGTACTTC
-	-	TRBJ1-1	TRBV27	CASSLGGSTEAFF	TGTGCCAGCAGTTTAGGAGGGTCCACTGAAGCTTTCTTT
-	TRBD2	TRBJ2-1	TRBV3-1/TRBV3-2	CASSQYSLGLALGHEQFF	TGTGCCAGCAGCCAATACTCACTCGGACTAGCATTGGGGCATGAGCAGTTCTTC
-	-	TRBJ2-7	TRBV3-1/TRBV3-2	CASSLYSAAEQYF	TGTGCCAGCAGCCTTTACTCCGCGGCCGAGCAGTACTTC
once	TRBD2	TRBJ2-5	TRBV10-1	CASSRSGSRETQYF	TGCGCCAGCAGCCGTAGCGGGAGTAGGGAGACCCAGTACTTC
-	TRBD1	TRBJ2-6	TRBV6-6	CASSRQGGLSGANVLTF	TGTGCCAGCAGCCGACAGGGGGGTCTCTCTGGGGCCAACGTCCTGACTTTC